The 29 T cell receptor beta chains below were found in one sample sequenced in a study of breast tumors, draining lymph nodes, adjacent tissues. TCRdb passed the multiplex PCR reads through MiXCR, listing each CDR3 protein once. The sample lists about 230,000 distinct CDR3 sequences; 32% were seen once. The lymph nodes were axillary draining lymph nodes from breast cancer patients. Sequences were obtained from axillary lymph node tissue. These receptor sequences come from a female donor with breast cancer. Some clones in this sample may be carry-over from other donors' samples.

This clonotype was counted ten times or more. The rearrangement joins TRBV10-3 to TRBJ1-5; D possibly corresponds to TRBD1 (5 bases). CDR3 length: 14 residues. V was pared by 3 bases and J by 4 bases, with 10 bases between. CDR1 ENHRY and CDR2 SYGVKD come from the germline V gene. The DNA for the CDR3 is TGTGCCATCAGTGAAGGACATACGAATCAGCCCCAGCATTTT. Translation: CAISEGHTNQPQHF.

This clonotype was recorded many times. The CDR3 spells CACGTADQPQHF. CDR3 nucleotides: TGTGCCTGTGGGACGGCCGATCAGCCCCAGCATTTT. The chain carries TRBV30 and TRBJ1-5; tentatively, D is TRBD1 (5 bases). V was trimmed by 6 bases and J by 5 bases, leaving 11 bases between them. The length of the CDR3 is 12 residues. Germline V CDR1 and CDR2: GTSNPN, SVGIG (reference sequence).

This clonotype came up once. The chain combines TRBV15 with TRBJ2-2, with D perhaps TRBD1 or TRBD2 (5 bases each). The V end was cut by 0 bases, the J end by 4 bases, with 6 bases between. This CDR3 region has 14 residues. CDR1 is LNHNV and CDR2 is YYDKDF in the germline V gene (reference sequence). The CDR3 is CATSRERGTGELFF. In DNA form, the CDR3 reads TGTGCCACCAGCAGAGAGAGGGGCACCGGGGAGCTGTTTTTT. The variable domain in full, with the rest retrieved from reference TRBV15 and TRBJ2-2, is DAMVIQNPRYQVTQFGKPVTLSCSQTLNHNVMYWYQQKSSQAPKLLFHYYDKDFNNEADTPDNFQSRRPNTSFCFLDIRSPGLGDTAMYLCATSRERGTGELFFGEGSRLTVL.

This clonotype was seen a handful of times. This chain uses TRBV3-1 with TRBJ2-2, with TRBD1 matching 10 bases. Germline V gene sequence: CDR1 LGHDT, CDR2 YNNKEL (reference sequence). With 3 bases clipped from V and 4 bases from J, the junction kept 11 bases outside the gene matches. The CDR3 runs to 18 residues. The CDR3 bases are TGTGCCAGCAGCCAGGCTAATTTGGGACAGGGGCTCACCGGGGAGCTGTTTTTT. Translated, it gives CASSQANLGQGLTGELFF. The variable domain in full, completed from reference TRBV3-1 and TRBJ2-2, reads DTAVSQTPKYLVTQMGNDKSIKCEQNLGHDTMYWYKQDSKKFLKIMFSYNNKELIINETVPNRFSPKSPDKAHLNLHINSLELGDSAVYFCASSQANLGQGLTGELFFGEGSRLTVL.

The CDR3 region has the DNA TGCGCCAGCAGCTTGGCGGGGCGGGGATACGAGCAGTACTTC. Its translation: CASSLAGRGYEQYF. The V gene is TRBV5-1, the J gene TRBJ2-7; a weak D match, TRBD2 (6 bases). From germline, CDR1 is SGHRS and CDR2 YFSETQ. The V and J ends lost 0 bases and 4 bases respectively, with 11 bases between them. The CDR3 covers 14 residues.

The table lists this clonotype with a few counts. This rearrangement joins TRBV6-1 to TRBJ2-4; D possibly corresponds to TRBD1 (6 bases). CDR1 is MNHNS, CDR2 SASEGT, per germline. The CDR3 is 14 amino acids. V was clipped by 5 bases and J by 3 bases, with 11 bases between them. The CDR3: CASSLTGFKNIQYF. The CDR3 nucleotides read TGTGCCAGCAGTCTGACAGGTTTCAAAAACATTCAGTACTTC.

There are many counts of this clonotype. The V call is TRBV7-6, the J call TRBJ2-1; D gene ambiguous. The germline V gene encodes CDR1 SGHVS and CDR2 FNYEAQ. There are 13 residues in the CDR3. V lost 3 bases and J 10 bases, leaving 13 bases between the germline ends. The CDR3 sequence is CASSFRGTGEQFF. CDR3 sequence (DNA): TGTGCCAGCAGCTTCCGTGGCACTGGGGAGCAGTTCTTC.

This clonotype was found many times. V and J are TRBV3-1 and TRBJ1-2; possibly TRBD1 for D (5 bases). The CDR3 is 12 amino acids. Between the trimmed V and J ends, which lost 4 bases and 4 bases, there was a span of 7 bases. The germline gives CDR1 LGHDT, CDR2 YNNKEL (reference sequence). The CDR3 region is CASSRGGYGYTF. CDR3 nucleotide sequence: TGTGCCAGCAGCCGGGGCGGCTATGGCTACACCTTC.

The chain links TRBV25-1 to TRBJ2-1; TRBD2 matches at 11 bases. Trimming cost V 4 bases and J 6 bases; bases outside gene matches: 8. This CDR3 region has 16 residues. The germline CDR1 and CDR2 sequences are MGHDK and SYGVNS. CDR3 loop: CASSGGPTSGINEQFF. The CDR3, as DNA: TGTGCCAGCAGTGGGGGTCCGACTAGCGGGATCAATGAGCAGTTCTTC.

Of note for this clonotype: A junction boundary mismatches the germline segment, possibly from a read error. V and J are TRBV9 and TRBJ2-5; the D is unclear. CDR3 length: 14 amino acids. The germline V gene has CDR1 SGDLS and CDR2 YYNGEE. The CDR3 nucleotides are TGTGCCAGCAGCGTAGGTGCAGGAAGAGAGACCCAGTCCTTC. Protein sequence: CASSVGAGRETQSF.

In its sample, this clonotype was seen many times. The chain couples TRBV29-1 to TRBJ2-7; no definite D call. The CDR3 runs 12 residues. CDR1 is SQVTM and CDR2 is ANQGSEA in the germline V gene. The ends were cut back, 6 bases at V and 1 base at J, with 10 bases in the middle. CDR3 nucleotide sequence: TGCAGCGTCGCTATAGGATCCTACGAGCAGTACTTC. Protein: CSVAIGSYEQYF.

This clonotype occurred many times. This chain uses TRBV6-6 with TRBJ2-7; 11 bases match TRBD1. The CDR3 length is 16 residues. The trim removed 7 bases at V and 1 base at J, leaving 9 bases unmatched. The germline gives CDR1 MNHNY, CDR2 SVGAGI (reference sequence). CDR3 amino acids: CASNPGQGAKSYEQYF. DNA for the CDR3: TGTGCCAGCAACCCCGGACAGGGGGCGAAGTCCTACGAGCAGTACTTC.

In this sample, this clonotype turned up many times. CDR3 loop: CSAPGVYEQYF. The CDR3 DNA follows: TGCAGTGCTCCGGGTGTCTACGAGCAGTACTTC. V and J are TRBV20-1 and TRBJ2-7; unclear D gene. Trimming stripped 5 bases from V and 3 bases from J, with 8 bases between. Germline lookup yields CDR1 DFQATT and CDR2 SNEGSKA (reference sequence). This CDR3 has 11 residues.

This clonotype has at least ten counts. This chain links TRBV4-1 with TRBJ1-4, with 8 nucleotides matching TRBD1. V shed 0 bases and J 8 bases; nucleotides not matched to a gene: 17. The germline CDR1 and CDR2 sequences are MGHRA and YSYEKL. The CDR3 contains 19 residues. CDR3 nucleotide sequence: TGCGCCAGCAGCCAAGAATTTAGGACAGGGTCCCCTGGGTGGGAAAAACTGTTTTTT. Translating gives CASSQEFRTGSPGWEKLFF.

Ten or more counts support this clonotype. The chain links TRBV3-1 to TRBJ2-7; TRBD1 matches at 9 bases. CDR3 size: 15 residues. The trim removed 1 base at V and 4 bases at J, leaving 5 bases unmatched. Per germline, CDR1 LGHDT and CDR2 YNNKEL (reference sequence). CDR3 bases: TGTGCCAGCAGCCAAGCCGGGACAGGGATGTACGAGCAGTACTTC. The encoded protein is CASSQAGTGMYEQYF.

J is TRBJ2-3 and V is TRBV29-1; 11 bases are shared with TRBD2. V lost 6 bases to trimming and J lost 1 base; unmatched junction nucleotides: 9. Looked up from germline, CDR1 is SQVTM and CDR2 is ANQGSEA. The CDR3 has 16 amino acids. This CDR3 is CSVLAGVTVGTDTQYF. The DNA of the CDR3 is TGCAGCGTACTAGCGGGAGTAACTGTGGGCACAGATACGCAGTATTTT.

This clonotype was observed many times. This rearrangement joins TRBV28 to TRBJ2-7; D gene ambiguous. Germline CDR1 is MDHEN and CDR2 is SYDVKM. The CDR3 is 14 amino acids. The V end lost 1 base, the J end lost 2 bases, and 9 bases lay between the germline ends. DNA of the CDR3: TGTGCCAGCAGTTTATCACAGCCCCCCTACGAGCAGTACTTC. Translation: CASSLSQPPYEQYF.

In regard to this clonotype: A much more abundant neighbour one base away suggests this may be a read error. The gene calls are TRBV27 and TRBJ1-6; D not certain. The V end was cut by 3 bases, the J end by 8 bases, with 20 bases between. Per germline, CDR1 MNHEY and CDR2 SMNVEV (reference sequence). The CDR3 is made up of 17 amino acids. This chain's CDR3 is CASSLRFQATVHSPLHF. In DNA form, the CDR3 reads TGTGCCAGCAGTTTGAGATTTCAGGCCACAGTACATTCACCCCTCCACTTT.

At least ten counts were recorded for this clonotype. The chain carries TRBV4-3 and TRBJ2-1; the match to TRBD2 covers 10 bases. The CDR3 consists of 15 residues. Germline lookup yields CDR1 LGHNA and CDR2 YSLEER. J gave up 8 bases and V 2 bases, and 6 bases lay outside the gene matches. Written as DNA, the CDR3 is TGCGCCAGCAGCCAAAGTCTAGCGGGAGTCTATGAGCAGTTCTTC. Its translation is CASSQSLAGVYEQFF.

This clonotype appeared many times. The genes are TRBV4-2 and TRBJ2-1; D possibly corresponds to TRBD1 (5 bases). This CDR3 has 14 residues. Trimming removed 4 bases from V and 6 bases from J, with 13 bases in between. Germline V gene lookup returns CDR1 LGHNA and CDR2 YNFKEQ. In DNA form, the CDR3 reads TGTGCCAGCAGCCGTTTGACAGTTTCCAATGAGCAGTTCTTC. This encodes CASSRLTVSNEQFF.

As to this clonotype: This may come from a read error, since a much larger clone is one base off. The rearrangement links TRBV20-1 to TRBJ2-1; TRBD2 matches 10 bases. CDR1 DFQATT and CDR2 SNEGSKA come from the germline V gene (reference sequence). V was clipped by 6 bases and J by 2 bases; unmatched bases: 10. The CDR3 covers 16 residues. The CDR3 sequence is CSAQGLAVLPYNEQFF. The CDR3 DNA is TGCAGTGCACAAGGACTAGCGGTCCTCCCCTACAATGAGCAGTTCTTC.

Ten or more counts support this clonotype. V is TRBV4-1 and J is TRBJ2-7; D ambiguous. Germline V gene lookup returns CDR1 MGHRA and CDR2 YSYEKL. The V end was cut by 0 bases, the J end by 5 bases, with 8 bases between. This CDR3 is built from 13 residues. The CDR3 coding sequence is TGCGCCAGCAGCCAAGAATGGGTCGACGAGCAGTACTTC. This codes for CASSQEWVDEQYF.

Concerning this clonotype itself: As the CDR3 is not closed by the conserved phenylalanine or tryptophan, this likely results from a read error. This chain joins TRBV13 and TRBJ2-1; D possibly matches TRBD1 or TRBD2 (5 bases each). This CDR3 contains 15 residues. V was shortened by 2 bases and J by 7 bases, with 15 bases between the two germline ends. The germline gives CDR1 PRHDT, CDR2 FYEKMQ (reference sequence). The CDR3 reads CASSLPLRGRNEQFL. As DNA, the CDR3 is TGTGCCAGCAGCTTACCTCTTCGGGGCCGGAATGAGCAGTTCCTC.

The chain uses TRBV2 and TRBJ2-7, with D unclear. The germline V and J ends were trimmed by 4 bases and 1 base, with 14 bases remaining between them. This CDR3 spans 15 amino acids. Germline loops: CDR1 SNHLY, CDR2 FYNNEI. The CDR3 loop is CASSVSAALSYEQYF. CDR3 in DNA: TGTGCCAGCAGTGTTTCGGCAGCTTTATCCTACGAGCAGTACTTC.

The table lists this clonotype with many counts. This rearrangement joins TRBV19 to TRBJ1-5, with unresolved D. The CDR3 is 14 amino acids. Germline V gene sequence: CDR1 LNHDA, CDR2 SQIVND (reference sequence). Trimming cost V 3 bases and J 0 bases, with 6 bases left between them. CDR3: CASSIRNSNQPQHF. The DNA of the CDR3 is TGTGCCAGTAGTATCCGTAATAGCAATCAGCCCCAGCATTTT.

A note on this clonotype: This may stem from a read error, because a much larger clone lies one nucleotide away. The chain is built from TRBV5-6 and TRBJ2-2; TRBD1 matches at 7 bases. Looked up from germline, CDR1 is SGHDT and CDR2 is YYEEEE. The CDR3 loop spans 16 amino acids. The CDR3, as DNA: TGTGCCAGCAGCTCACAGGGGATATACGACACCGGGGAGCTGTCTTTT. The encoded protein is CASSSQGIYDTGELSF.

Comment on this clonotype: A much larger clone sits a single nucleotide away, making a read error possible. The V gene is TRBV5-4, the J gene TRBJ1-2, with D unresolved. The CDR3 is 13 amino acids. The V gene's germline CDR1 is SGHNT and CDR2 YYREEE (reference sequence). The CDR3 protein is CASSFRGANGFTF. CDR3 bases: TGTGCCAGCAGCTTCCGTGGTGCCAATGGCTTCACCTTC.

This clonotype was observed at least ten times. The chain carries TRBV12-3 or TRBV12-4 and TRBJ2-7; 8 positions agree with TRBD2. The CDR3 runs to 15 residues. V was pared by 5 bases and J by 3 bases, with 9 bases of the junction left unmatched. The CDR3 coding sequence is TGTGCCAGCAGTCCTAGCGGGCTCTCAATCTACGAGCAGTACTTC. This sequence encodes CASSPSGLSIYEQYF.

This clonotype appeared many times. The chain carries TRBV20-1 and TRBJ2-7, with D unresolved. This CDR3 region has 11 residues. V lost 6 bases and J 2 bases, leaving 8 bases between the germline ends. Germline values: CDR1 DFQATT, CDR2 SNEGSKA (reference sequence). The CDR3 spells CSAEKTYEQYF. The CDR3 nucleotides read TGCAGTGCCGAAAAAACCTACGAGCAGTACTTC.